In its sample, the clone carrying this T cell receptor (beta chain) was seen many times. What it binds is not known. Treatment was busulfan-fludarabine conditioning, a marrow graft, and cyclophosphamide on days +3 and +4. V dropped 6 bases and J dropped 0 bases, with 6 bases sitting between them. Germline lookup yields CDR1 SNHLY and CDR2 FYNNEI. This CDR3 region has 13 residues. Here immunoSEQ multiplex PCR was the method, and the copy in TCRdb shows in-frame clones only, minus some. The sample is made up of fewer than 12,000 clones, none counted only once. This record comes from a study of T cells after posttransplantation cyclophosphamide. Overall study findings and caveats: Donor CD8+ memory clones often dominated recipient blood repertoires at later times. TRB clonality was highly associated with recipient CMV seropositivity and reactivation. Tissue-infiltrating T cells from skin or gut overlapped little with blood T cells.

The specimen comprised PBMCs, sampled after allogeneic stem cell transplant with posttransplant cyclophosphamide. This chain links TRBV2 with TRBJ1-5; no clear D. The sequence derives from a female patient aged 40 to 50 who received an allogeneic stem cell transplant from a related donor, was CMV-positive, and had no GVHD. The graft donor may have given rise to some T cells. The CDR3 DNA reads TGTGCCAGCAGCGCAGATAGCAATCAGCCCCAGCATTTT. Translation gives CASSADSNQPQHF.